Included here is one T cell receptor (beta chain) sequence, with context. The antigen is undetermined. The method was immunoSEQ multiplex PCR; TCRdb's version includes in-frame clones alone and lacks a portion of them. This sample has 100,000 to 130,000 clones; roughly 90% occur once, and the top ten carry around 3.3%. This sample is drawn from a study of T cell responses to AZD1222 COVID-19 vaccine. Points from the study as a whole: Spike regions recognized by vaccine-associated CD4 TCRs spanned the protein, led by 160-218 and 743-854. When two AZD1222 doses had been given, Spike-specific TCR breadth and depth rose. Among the donors, most were white British and more were female, and clonal diversity was possibly underestimated.

The CDR3 loop spans 13 amino acids. The germline V gene has CDR1 MNHEY and CDR2 SVGAGI. V was cut by 3 bases and J by 10 bases, with 15 bases left in between. The rearrangement uses TRBV6-5 and TRBJ1-1; D gene uncertain. Sequenced material: peripheral blood, taken on day 0 of MenACWY control vaccination. This TCR derives from an adult in good health. CDR3: CASSYEQRLAAFF. The CDR3 DNA sequence: TGTGCCAGCAGTTATGAGCAGCGGTTAGCAGCTTTCTTT.